This record covers a single T cell receptor beta chain. Its specificity is unknown. Profiling that covered TCR beta VDJ and CDR3 relied on genomic DNA as its template. TCRdb itself ran the reads through MiXCR, one entry per CDR3 protein. The data contain about 210,000 distinct CDR3 sequences, 60% to 65% of them singletons. This specimen belongs to a study of CD8+CD57+ T cells in acquired aplastic anemia. On the study more broadly: On average, sorted CD4+ and CD8+ cells gave around 3 ug of DNA. Around 11 million reads, on average, were obtained for CD4+ cells from healthy donors. Whole-study findings and limits: Overlap between patients and controls comprised twenty-nine CD8+ CDR3 sequences. For CD8+ Simpson's diversity, patients and controls showed no significant difference.

The CDR3 covers 13 residues. Germline trimming cut 5 bases from V and 7 bases from J; bases unmatched to any gene: 9. CDR1 is DFQATT, CDR2 SNEGSKA, per germline (reference sequence). This clonotype was sampled from a human donor in good health. The chain recombines TRBV20-1 with TRBJ2-5, with 8 bases identical to TRBD2. The sequencing sample was made of sorted CD4+, CD8+, or CD8+CD57+ T cells (not recorded which) from PBMCs. CDR3 residues: CSAPSGSRVTQYF. Here the CDR3 DNA reads TGCAGTGCTCCGAGCGGGAGCCGGGTGACCCAGTACTTC.